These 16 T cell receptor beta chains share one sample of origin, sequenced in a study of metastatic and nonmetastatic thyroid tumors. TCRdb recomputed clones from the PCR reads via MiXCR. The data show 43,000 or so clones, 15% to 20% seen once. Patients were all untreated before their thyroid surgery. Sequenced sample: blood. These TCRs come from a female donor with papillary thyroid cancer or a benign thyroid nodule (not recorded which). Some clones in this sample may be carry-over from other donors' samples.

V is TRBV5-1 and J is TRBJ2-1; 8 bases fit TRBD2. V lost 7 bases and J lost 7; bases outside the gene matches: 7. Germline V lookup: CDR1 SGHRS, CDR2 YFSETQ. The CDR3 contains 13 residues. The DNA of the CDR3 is TGCGCCAGCGGCCGAGCGGGAGTAAATGAGCAGTTCTTC. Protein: CASGRAGVNEQFF.

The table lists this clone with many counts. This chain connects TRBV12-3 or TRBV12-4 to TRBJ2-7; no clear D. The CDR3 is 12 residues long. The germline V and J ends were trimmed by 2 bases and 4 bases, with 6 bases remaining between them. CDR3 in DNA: TGTGCCAGCAGTTTAAACGGGTACGAGCAGTACTTC. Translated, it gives CASSLNGYEQYF.

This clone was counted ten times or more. CDR3 residues: CASRPDSNQPQHF. Here the CDR3 DNA reads TGTGCCAGCAGACCGGATAGCAATCAGCCCCAGCATTTT. The genes are TRBV2 and TRBJ1-5; D not certain. The V and J ends lost 6 bases and 0 bases respectively, with 6 bases between them. The CDR3 runs to 13 residues. Germline lookup yields CDR1 SNHLY and CDR2 FYNNEI.

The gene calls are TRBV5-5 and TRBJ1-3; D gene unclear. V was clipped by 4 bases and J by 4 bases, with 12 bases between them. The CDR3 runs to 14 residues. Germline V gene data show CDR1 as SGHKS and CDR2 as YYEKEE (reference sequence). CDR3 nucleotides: TGTGCCAGCAGCCGGGATGTGATGGGAAACACCATATATTTT. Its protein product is CASSRDVMGNTIYF.

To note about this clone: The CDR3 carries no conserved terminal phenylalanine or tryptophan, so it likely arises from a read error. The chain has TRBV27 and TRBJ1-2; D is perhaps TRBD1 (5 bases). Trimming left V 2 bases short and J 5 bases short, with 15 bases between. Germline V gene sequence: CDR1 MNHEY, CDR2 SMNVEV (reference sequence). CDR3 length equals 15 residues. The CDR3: CASSLAGRKSYGYTL. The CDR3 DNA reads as TGTGCCAGCAGTTTAGCGGGACGGAAGTCATATGGCTACACCCTC.

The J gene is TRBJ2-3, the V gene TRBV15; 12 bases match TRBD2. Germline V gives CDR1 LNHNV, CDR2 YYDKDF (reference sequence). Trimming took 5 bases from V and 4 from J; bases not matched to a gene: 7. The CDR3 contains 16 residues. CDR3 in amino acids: CATSRNRLAGADTQYF. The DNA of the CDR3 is TGTGCCACCAGCCGGAACCGACTAGCGGGGGCAGATACGCAGTATTTT. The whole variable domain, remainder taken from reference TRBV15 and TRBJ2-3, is DAMVIQNPRYQVTQFGKPVTLSCSQTLNHNVMYWYQQKSSQAPKLLFHYYDKDFNNEADTPDNFQSRRPNTSFCFLDIRSPGLGDTAMYLCATSRNRLAGADTQYFGPGTRLTVL.

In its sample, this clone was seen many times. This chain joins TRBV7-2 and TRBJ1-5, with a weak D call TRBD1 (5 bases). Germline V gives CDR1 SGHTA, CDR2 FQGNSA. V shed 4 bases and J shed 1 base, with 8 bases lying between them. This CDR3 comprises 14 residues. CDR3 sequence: CASSSGDSNQPQHF. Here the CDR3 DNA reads TGTGCCAGCAGCTCGGGGGACAGCAATCAGCCCCAGCATTTT.

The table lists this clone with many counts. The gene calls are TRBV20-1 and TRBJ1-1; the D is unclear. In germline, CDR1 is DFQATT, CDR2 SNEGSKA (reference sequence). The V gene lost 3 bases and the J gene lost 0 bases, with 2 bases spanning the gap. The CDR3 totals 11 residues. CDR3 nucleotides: TGCAGTGCTAGTTTGAACACTGAAGCTTTCTTT. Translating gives CSASLNTEAFF.

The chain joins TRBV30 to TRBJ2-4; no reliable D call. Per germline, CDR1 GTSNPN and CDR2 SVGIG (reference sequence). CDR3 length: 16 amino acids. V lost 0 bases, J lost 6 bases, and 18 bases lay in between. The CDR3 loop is CAWSVGEAIYPNIQYF. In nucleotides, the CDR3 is TGTGCCTGGAGTGTTGGGGAAGCCATATACCCAAACATTCAGTACTTC.

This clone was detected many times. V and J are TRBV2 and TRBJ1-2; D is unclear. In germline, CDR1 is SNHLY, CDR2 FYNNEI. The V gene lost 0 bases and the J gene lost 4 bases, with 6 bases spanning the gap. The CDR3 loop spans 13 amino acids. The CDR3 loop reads CASSEAPSYGYTF. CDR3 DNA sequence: TGTGCCAGCAGTGAAGCGCCCAGCTATGGCTACACCTTC.

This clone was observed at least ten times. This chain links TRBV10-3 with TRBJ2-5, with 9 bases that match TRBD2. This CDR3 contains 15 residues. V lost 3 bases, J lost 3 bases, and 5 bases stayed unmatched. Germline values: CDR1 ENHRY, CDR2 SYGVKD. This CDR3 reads CAISDQLAGEETQYF. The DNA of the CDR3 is TGTGCCATCAGTGACCAACTAGCGGGTGAAGAGACCCAGTACTTC.

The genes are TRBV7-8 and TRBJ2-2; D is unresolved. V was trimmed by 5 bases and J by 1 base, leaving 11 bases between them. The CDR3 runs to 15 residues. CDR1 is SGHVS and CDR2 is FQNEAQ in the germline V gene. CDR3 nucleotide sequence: TGTGCCAGCAGCAGGAGTAGGGTGAACACCGGGGAGCTGTTTTTT. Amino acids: CASSRSRVNTGELFF.

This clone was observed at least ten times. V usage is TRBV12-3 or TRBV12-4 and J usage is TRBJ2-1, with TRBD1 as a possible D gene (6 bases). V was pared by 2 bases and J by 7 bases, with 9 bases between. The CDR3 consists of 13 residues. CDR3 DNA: TGTGCCAGCAGTTTAAACCAGGGGAATGAGCAGTTCTTC. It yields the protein CASSLNQGNEQFF.

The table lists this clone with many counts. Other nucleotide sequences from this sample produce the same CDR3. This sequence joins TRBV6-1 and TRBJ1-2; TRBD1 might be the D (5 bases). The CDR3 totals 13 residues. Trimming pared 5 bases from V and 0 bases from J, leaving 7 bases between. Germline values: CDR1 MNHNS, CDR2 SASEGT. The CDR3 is CASSQGTNYGYTF. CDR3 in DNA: TGTGCCAGCAGTCAGGGAACTAACTATGGCTACACCTTC.

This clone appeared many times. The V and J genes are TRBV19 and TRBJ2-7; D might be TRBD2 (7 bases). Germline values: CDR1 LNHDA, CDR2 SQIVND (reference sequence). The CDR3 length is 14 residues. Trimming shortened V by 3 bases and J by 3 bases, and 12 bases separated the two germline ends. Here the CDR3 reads CASSIGGLSYEQYF. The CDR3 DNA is TGTGCCAGTAGTATCGGGGGGCTAAGCTACGAGCAGTACTTC. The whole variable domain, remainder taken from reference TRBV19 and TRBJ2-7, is DGGITQSPKYLFRKEGQNVTLSCEQNLNHDAMYWYRQDPGQGLRLIYYSQIVNDFQKGDIAEGYSVSREKKESFPLTVTSAQKNPTAFYLCASSIGGLSYEQYFGPGTRLTVT.

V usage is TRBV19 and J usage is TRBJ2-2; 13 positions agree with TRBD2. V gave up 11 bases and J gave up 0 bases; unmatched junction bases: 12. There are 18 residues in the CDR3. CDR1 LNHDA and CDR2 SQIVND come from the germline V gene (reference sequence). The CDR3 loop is CASTALAGGPANTGELFF. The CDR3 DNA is TGTGCCTCGACCGCACTAGCGGGAGGGCCCGCGAACACCGGGGAGCTGTTTTTT. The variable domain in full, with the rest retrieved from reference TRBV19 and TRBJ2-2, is DGGITQSPKYLFRKEGQNVTLSCEQNLNHDAMYWYRQDPGQGLRLIYYSQIVNDFQKGDIAEGYSVSREKKESFPLTVTSAQKNPTAFYLCASTALAGGPANTGELFFGEGSRLTVL.